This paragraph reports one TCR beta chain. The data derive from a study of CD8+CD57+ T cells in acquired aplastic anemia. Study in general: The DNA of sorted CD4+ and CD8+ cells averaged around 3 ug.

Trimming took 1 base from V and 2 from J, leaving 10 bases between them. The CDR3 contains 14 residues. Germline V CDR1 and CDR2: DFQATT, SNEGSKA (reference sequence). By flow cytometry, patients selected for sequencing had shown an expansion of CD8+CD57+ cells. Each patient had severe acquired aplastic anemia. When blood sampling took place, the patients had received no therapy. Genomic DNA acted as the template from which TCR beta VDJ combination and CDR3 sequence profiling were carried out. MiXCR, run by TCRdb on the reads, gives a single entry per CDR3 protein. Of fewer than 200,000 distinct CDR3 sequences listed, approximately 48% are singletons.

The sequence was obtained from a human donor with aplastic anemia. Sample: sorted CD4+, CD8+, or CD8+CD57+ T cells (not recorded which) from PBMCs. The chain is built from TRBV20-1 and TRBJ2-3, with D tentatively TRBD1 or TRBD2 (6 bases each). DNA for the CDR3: TGCAGTGCTAGAGCGGGGGCCTTCACAGATACGCAGTATTTT. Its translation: CSARAGAFTDTQYF.